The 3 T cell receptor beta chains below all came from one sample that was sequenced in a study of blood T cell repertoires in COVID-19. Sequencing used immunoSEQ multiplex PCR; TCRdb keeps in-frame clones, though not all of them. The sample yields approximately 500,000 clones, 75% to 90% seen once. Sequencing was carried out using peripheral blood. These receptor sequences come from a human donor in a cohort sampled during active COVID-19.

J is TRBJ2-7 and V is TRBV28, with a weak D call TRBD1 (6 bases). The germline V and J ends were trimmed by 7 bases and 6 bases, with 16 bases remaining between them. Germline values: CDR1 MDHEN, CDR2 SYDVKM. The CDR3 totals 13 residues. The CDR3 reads CASMRQEPLEQYF. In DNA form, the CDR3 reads TGTGCCAGCATGAGACAGGAACCGCTCGAGCAGTACTTC.

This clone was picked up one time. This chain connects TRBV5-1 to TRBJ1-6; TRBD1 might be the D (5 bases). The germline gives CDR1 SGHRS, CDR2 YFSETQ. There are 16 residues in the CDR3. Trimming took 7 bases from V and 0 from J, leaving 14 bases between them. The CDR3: CASHPGKSSYNSPLHF. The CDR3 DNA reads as TGCGCCAGCCATCCAGGGAAGAGCTCCTATAATTCACCCCTCCACTTT.

This CDR3 is CASSERTRLQYF. As DNA, the CDR3 is TGTGCCAGCAGTGAGAGAACTAGACTCCAGTATTTT. The chain recombines TRBV2 with TRBJ2-3, with a possible D match to TRBD2 (5 bases). Germline V gene data show CDR1 as SNHLY and CDR2 as FYNNEI. Trimming took off 3 bases at V and 12 bases at J, with 13 bases between the two ends. The CDR3 is made up of 12 amino acids.